Shown below are 24 T cell receptor beta chains from a single sample sequenced in a study of T cells in tuberculosis. Method: immunoSEQ multiplex PCR; TCRdb's copy keeps in-frame clones and lacks some. The data hold roughly 34,000 clones, with more than 75% observed a single time. Noted time point: new active TB diagnosis, blood taken before or within 7 days of starting treatment. Sequencing used PBMCs, obtained at tuberculosis diagnosis. These receptor sequences come from an adult with tuberculosis.

The chain links TRBV6-6 to TRBJ1-2; 11 nucleotides align to TRBD1. The CDR3 is 14 residues long. Looked up from germline, CDR1 is MNHNY and CDR2 is SVGAGI (reference sequence). Germline trimming cut 5 bases from V and 5 bases from J; bases unmatched to any gene: 4. The CDR3 here is CASSPRDRGYGYTF. The CDR3 bases are TGTGCCAGCAGTCCCCGGGACAGGGGGTATGGCTACACCTTC.

This sequence joins TRBV5-1 and TRBJ2-1; 15 bases map to TRBD2. The CDR3 extends over 17 amino acids. Germline values: CDR1 SGHRS, CDR2 YFSETQ. The ends lost 2 bases at V and 4 bases at J; junction bases unmatched: 4. As DNA, the CDR3 is TGCGCCAGCAGCTTAGGACTAGCGGGAGGGGGATACAATGAGCAGTTCTTC. Translated: CASSLGLAGGGYNEQFF. Looking up the rest from reference TRBV5-1 and TRBJ2-1 gives the full variable domain: KAGVTQTPRYLIKTRGQQVTLSCSPISGHRSVSWYQQTPGQGLQFLFEYFSETQRNKGNFPGRFSGRQFSNSRSEMNVSTLELGDSALYLCASSLGLAGGGYNEQFFGPGTRLTVL.

This sequence joins TRBV9 and TRBJ2-2; 9 bases are shared with TRBD2. Germline V CDR1 and CDR2: SGDLS, YYNGEE. The CDR3 has 17 amino acids. V lost 9 bases to trimming and J lost 5 bases; unmatched junction nucleotides: 17. CDR3 amino acids: CATSTTDSGRGTGELFF. For the CDR3, the DNA is TGTGCCACCTCAACCACGGATAGCGGGAGAGGAACCGGGGAGCTGTTTTTT.

The chain combines TRBV27 with TRBJ1-5; D is undetermined. The germline gives CDR1 MNHEY, CDR2 SMNVEV (reference sequence). Trimming cost V 4 bases and J 3 bases, with 7 bases left between them. The CDR3 extends over 13 amino acids. The CDR3 DNA reads TGTGCCAGCAGTTACCAGGACAATCAGCCCCAGCATTTT. It encodes CASSYQDNQPQHF.

This sequence joins TRBV7-3 and TRBJ2-3; TRBD1 is a possible D gene (6 bases). Germline-derived CDR1 and CDR2 are SGHTA and FQGTGA. The CDR3 has 17 residues. V was trimmed by 1 base and J by 4 bases, leaving 18 bases between them. The CDR3 region has the DNA TGTGCCAGCAGCTTAAGGGTAGGGGGAATGGATTCAGATACGCAGTATTTT. Protein product: CASSLRVGGMDSDTQYF.

V and J are TRBV5-6 and TRBJ2-7; 7 bases agree with TRBD1. V was clipped by 4 bases and J by 1 base; unmatched bases: 5. The germline gives CDR1 SGHDT, CDR2 YYEEEE. The CDR3 has 14 amino acids. Written as DNA, the CDR3 is TGTGCCAGCAGCCCGCAGGACAGGTCCTACGAGCAGTACTTC. This encodes CASSPQDRSYEQYF. Supplemented by reference TRBV5-6 and TRBJ2-7, the full variable domain reads DAGVTQSPTHLIKTRGQQVTLRCSPKSGHDTVSWYQQALGQGPQFIFQYYEEEERQRGNFPDRFSGHQFPNYSSELNVNALLLGDSALYLCASSPQDRSYEQYFGPGTRLTVT.

This chain links TRBV19 with TRBJ2-3; 8 nucleotides match TRBD2. The CDR3 spans 16 residues. CDR1 is LNHDA, CDR2 SQIVND, per germline (reference sequence). With 5 bases clipped from V and 4 bases from J, the junction kept 11 bases outside the gene matches. CDR3 bases: TGTGCCAGTAGTGTAACTAGCGGTGGAGGGGCAGATACGCAGTATTTT. It translates to CASSVTSGGGADTQYF.

V gene TRBV6-4 combines with J gene TRBJ2-5; 7 bases are a match to TRBD1. The ends lost 5 bases at V and 1 base at J; junction bases unmatched: 4. CDR1 MRHNA and CDR2 SNTAGT come from the germline V gene. The CDR3 is 14 amino acids. The CDR3 nucleotides read TGTGCCAGCAGTCAGGGGGACCTCCAAGAGACCCAGTACTTC. This codes for CASSQGDLQETQYF.

This chain connects TRBV5-1 to TRBJ2-1, with 12 bases matching TRBD1. The CDR3 covers 16 residues. J gave up 9 bases and V 2 bases, and 9 bases lay outside the gene matches. The germline gives CDR1 SGHRS, CDR2 YFSETQ. CDR3 sequence (DNA): TGCGCCAGCAGCTTATATACCGGGACAGGGGGCGGTGAGCAGTTCTTC. It codes for CASSLYTGTGGGEQFF. The full variable domain, with the rest looked up from reference TRBV5-1 and TRBJ2-1, is KAGVTQTPRYLIKTRGQQVTLSCSPISGHRSVSWYQQTPGQGLQFLFEYFSETQRNKGNFPGRFSGRQFSNSRSEMNVSTLELGDSALYLCASSLYTGTGGGEQFFGPGTRLTVL.

The V call is TRBV19, the J call TRBJ1-6, with 7 bases matching TRBD1. In germline, CDR1 is LNHDA, CDR2 SQIVND (reference sequence). There are 15 residues in the CDR3. V was clipped by 5 bases and J by 6 bases; unmatched bases: 7. The CDR3 DNA reads as TGTGCCAGTAGTCCACCGGGACAGCCTAATTCACCCCTCCACTTT. Its protein product is CASSPPGQPNSPLHF.

The rearrangement uses TRBV2 and TRBJ2-3; a possible D gene is TRBD2 (5 bases). CDR1 is SNHLY and CDR2 is FYNNEI in the germline V gene. Trimming left V 6 bases short and J 4 bases short, with 14 bases between. The CDR3 sequence is 14 residues long. Written as DNA, the CDR3 is TGTGCCAGCAGGCCCAATGAGCGGCCAGATACGCAGTATTTT. Amino acid sequence: CASRPNERPDTQYF.

This chain uses TRBV30 with TRBJ2-7; D is possibly TRBD2 (5 bases). The CDR3 covers 14 residues. Trimming cost V 1 base and J 3 bases, with 13 bases left between them. Germline V lookup: CDR1 GTSNPN, CDR2 SVGIG (reference sequence). The CDR3, as DNA: TGTGCCTGGAGTGGGTACGGGAAAAGCTACGAGCAGTACTTC. Protein sequence: CAWSGYGKSYEQYF.

The CDR3 sequence is CASSSRGGYTF. The CDR3 DNA sequence: TGTGCCAGCAGCTCCAGGGGGGGCTACACCTTC. The chain joins TRBV11-2 to TRBJ1-2; 7 bases fit TRBD1. Germline trimming cut 4 bases from V and 8 bases from J; bases unmatched to any gene: 1. The CDR3 is 11 residues long. Germline V gene lookup returns CDR1 SGHAT and CDR2 FQNNGV.

This clone is categorized as large. This chain joins TRBV6-1 and TRBJ1-2, with 7 bases that match TRBD1. The CDR3 totals 15 residues. The germline gives CDR1 MNHNS, CDR2 SASEGT. Trimming cost V 3 bases and J 6 bases; bases outside gene matches: 10. CDR3 coding DNA: TGTGCCAGCAGTGACGAGACAGGGAAGGGGGATGGCTACACCTTC. Protein sequence: CASSDETGKGDGYTF.

The rearrangement uses TRBV19 and TRBJ2-7; the D is unclear. The CDR3 totals 15 residues. V lost 3 bases and J 3 bases, leaving 15 bases between the germline ends. Germline CDR1 and CDR2: LNHDA and SQIVND (reference sequence). This CDR3 is CASSILNSRLYEQYF. The CDR3 DNA sequence: TGTGCCAGTAGTATCTTAAACTCGCGGCTCTACGAGCAGTACTTC.

This clone was detected only a few times. The chain recombines TRBV6-5 with TRBJ1-4, with 8 nucleotides matching TRBD1. Germline loops: CDR1 MNHEY, CDR2 SVGAGI. CDR3 length: 14 amino acids. V was clipped by 5 bases and J by 8 bases; unmatched bases: 7. CDR3 DNA: TGTGCCAGCAGTCGGACAGGGCAGGGCGAAAAACTGTTTTTT. Translated: CASSRTGQGEKLFF.

This clone was counted a few times. The chain couples TRBV2 to TRBJ2-7; D uncertain. This CDR3 spans 11 amino acids. The germline V gene has CDR1 SNHLY and CDR2 FYNNEI. V was clipped by 7 bases and J by 2 bases, with 6 bases between them. Written as DNA, the CDR3 is TGTGCCAGCACTCTTGCCTACGAGCAGTACTTC. Residues: CASTLAYEQYF.

The J gene is TRBJ1-2, the V gene TRBV27; 7 bases match TRBD1. There are 14 residues in the CDR3. V lost 5 bases, J lost 4 bases, and 7 bases stayed unmatched. CDR1 MNHEY and CDR2 SMNVEV come from the germline V gene (reference sequence). CDR3 bases: TGTGCCAGCAGTCCAGGGACAGTGACCTATGGCTACACCTTC. Protein sequence: CASSPGTVTYGYTF.

V gene TRBV27 combines with J gene TRBJ1-2; no clear D. CDR1 is MNHEY, CDR2 SMNVEV, per germline (reference sequence). Trimming left V 3 bases short and J 3 bases short, with 8 bases between. The CDR3 has 13 residues. CDR3 coding DNA: TGTGCCAGCAGTTTTGGGCCATACTATGGCTACACCTTC. Amino acids: CASSFGPYYGYTF.

V is TRBV5-1 and J is TRBJ2-5, with 8 bases matching TRBD2. Germline V gene data show CDR1 as SGHRS and CDR2 as YFSETQ. With 1 base clipped from V and 5 bases from J, the junction kept 7 bases outside the gene matches. The CDR3 totals 15 residues. The CDR3, as DNA: TGCGCCAGCAGCTTGTCGCGGGGGGCTGGGGAGACCCAGTACTTC. It codes for CASSLSRGAGETQYF.

The chain is built from TRBV10-3 and TRBJ2-7; TRBD1 aligns across 7 bases. Germline-derived CDR1 and CDR2 are ENHRY and SYGVKD. V trimming: 2 bases; J trimming: 5 bases; junction bases outside the gene matches: 6. This CDR3 has 14 residues. The CDR3 sequence is CAISEPGQLNEQYF. Here the CDR3 DNA reads TGTGCCATCAGTGAGCCGGGACAGCTCAACGAGCAGTACTTC.

The chain combines TRBV7-8 with TRBJ2-2; weak D call: TRBD2 (7 bases). The CDR3 totals 16 residues. Trimming took off 2 bases at V and 5 bases at J, with 15 bases between the two ends. Per the germline V gene, CDR1 is SGHVS and CDR2 is FQNEAQ. CDR3 in DNA: TGTGCCAGCAGCTTAATGGGCAGGGGAGGGACCGGGGAGCTGTTTTTT. Translation gives CASSLMGRGGTGELFF.

V usage is TRBV9 and J usage is TRBJ2-7, with TRBD1 matching 7 bases. J gave up 9 bases and V 3 bases, and 12 bases lay outside the gene matches. Germline CDR1 and CDR2: SGDLS and YYNGEE. The CDR3 loop spans 14 amino acids. This chain's CDR3 is CASSAGTDYAGQYF. The CDR3, as DNA: TGTGCCAGCAGCGCCGGGACAGACTACGCCGGGCAGTACTTC.

The chain employs TRBV2 and TRBJ1-5; 10 positions agree with TRBD1. CDR1 and CDR2 from the germline V gene are SNHLY and FYNNEI. V shed 5 bases, J shed 2 bases, and the junction held 6 bases outside the gene matches. The CDR3 covers 16 residues. CDR3 nucleotide sequence: TGTGCCAGCAGTTTCGACAGGGGGCGGGGCAATCAGCCCCAGCATTTT. It codes for CASSFDRGRGNQPQHF.